Listed below are T cell receptor beta chains from one sample, sequenced in a study of OX40 agonist ivuxolimab in advanced cancers. Using immunoSEQ multiplex PCR, the repertoire was profiled, and TCRdb retains in-frame clones only, with some absent. This sample carries about 76,000 clones, approximately 85% of them seen once, and the ten largest clones take about 0.6%. The material sequenced was CD4+ or CD8+ T cells sorted from blood, taken in a trial of the OX40 agonist ivuxolimab. These receptors were collected from an adult with an advanced solid tumor such as melanoma, head and neck, liver or kidney cancer. The CDR3 runs from the conserved cysteine through the conserved F or W. D genes are given only for firm matches. Rows give clone size only sometimes, using once, few, many, or a class for an expanded clone.

V gene: TRBV5-1; clone size: NA; D gene: TRBD1; J gene: TRBJ1-6; CDR3 DNA: TGCGCCAGCAGCAACGCTGACAGGGGAGGTTCACCCCTCCACTTT; CDR3 protein: CASSNADRGGSPLHF
V gene: TRBV7-2; clone size: NA; D gene: TRBD2; J gene: TRBJ2-1; CDR3 DNA: TGTGCCAGCAGCTTATTGGGGGGGAGTTACAATGAGCAGTTCTTC; CDR3 protein: CASSLLGGSYNEQFF
V gene: TRBV6-4; clone size: NA; D gene: TRBD1; J gene: TRBJ1-2; CDR3 DNA: TGTGCCAGCAGTGAATCGGGCCTAGTAGGGGGCAACTATGGCTACACCTTC; CDR3 protein: CASSESGLVGGNYGYTF
V gene: TRBV27; clone size: NA; D gene: NA; J gene: TRBJ1-4; CDR3 DNA: TGTGCCAGCAGTGACTACAGGGAGGCGGCTAATGAAAAACTGTTTTTT; CDR3 protein: CASSDYREAANEKLFF
V gene: TRBV5-1; clone size: NA; D gene: NA; J gene: TRBJ2-7; CDR3 DNA: TGCGCCAGCAGCACCCAGGGCGGGGAGCAGTACTTC; CDR3 protein: CASSTQGGEQYF
V gene: TRBV13; clone size: NA; D gene: TRBD1; J gene: TRBJ1-4; CDR3 DNA: TGTGCCAGCAGCTATCGGACAGGGGAAGACGGGCGTGAAAAACTGTTTTTT; CDR3 protein: CASSYRTGEDGREKLFF
V gene: TRBV18; clone size: few; D gene: NA; J gene: TRBJ1-1; CDR3 DNA: TGTGCCAGCTCCCCAAGGTCCTACACTGAAGCTTTCTTT; CDR3 protein: CASSPRSYTEAFF
V gene: TRBV2; clone size: NA; D gene: NA; J gene: TRBJ2-7; CDR3 DNA: TGTGCCAGCAATGTCGGTGTCAGGATGGGGAGTCGCTCCTACGAGCAGTACTTC; CDR3 protein: CASNVGVRMGSRSYEQYF
V gene: TRBV5-6; clone size: NA; D gene: TRBD1; J gene: TRBJ2-7; CDR3 DNA: TGTGCCAGCAGCTTGGATCGGGGACAGGGCATCCACGAGCAGTACTTC; CDR3 protein: CASSLDRGQGIHEQYF
V gene: TRBV6-6; clone size: NA; D gene: NA; J gene: TRBJ1-6; CDR3 DNA: TGTGCCAGCGCAGGGACAATCTATAATTCACCCCTCCACTTT; CDR3 protein: CASAGTIYNSPLHF
V gene: TRBV4-3; clone size: NA; D gene: NA; J gene: TRBJ1-2; CDR3 DNA: TGCGCCAGCAGCCCGTCGGGGACTCGGAGTAGAGGCTACACCTTC; CDR3 protein: CASSPSGTRSRGYTF
V gene: TRBV11-2; clone size: NA; D gene: TRBD1; J gene: TRBJ2-7; CDR3 DNA: TGTGCCAGCAGCTTAGAAAGGACAGGGCAAGAGCAGTACTTC; CDR3 protein: CASSLERTGQEQYF
V gene: TRBV7-9; clone size: NA; D gene: NA; J gene: TRBJ2-1; CDR3 DNA: TGTGCCAGCAGCTGGCTTGATGAGCAGTTCTTC; CDR3 protein: CASSWLDEQFF
V gene: TRBV10-2; clone size: NA; D gene: TRBD1; J gene: TRBJ2-7; CDR3 DNA: TGCGCCAGCTGTCAGGGGACAGGGCCCTACGAGCAGTACTTC; CDR3 protein: CASCQGTGPYEQYF
V gene: TRBV10-3; clone size: NA; D gene: NA; J gene: TRBJ1-1; CDR3 DNA: TGTGCCATCACGGACCTACAGGGTTCTACTGAAGCTTTCTTT; CDR3 protein: CAITDLQGSTEAFF
V gene: TRBV5-5; clone size: NA; D gene: NA; J gene: TRBJ1-1; CDR3 DNA: TGTGCCAGCACCCAGACCCTCACTGGACAGACAGAAGCTTTCTTT; CDR3 protein: CASTQTLTGQTEAFF
V gene: TRBV30; clone size: NA; D gene: NA; J gene: TRBJ1-5; CDR3 DNA: TGTGCCTGGAGTTTGGGGGGCAATCAGCCCCAGCATTTT; CDR3 protein: CAWSLGGNQPQHF
V gene: TRBV7-8; clone size: NA; D gene: NA; J gene: TRBJ1-1; CDR3 DNA: TGTGCCAGCAGCTTAGTAGGTACAGGTGAAGCTTTCTTT; CDR3 protein: CASSLVGTGEAFF
V gene: TRBV15; clone size: NA; D gene: TRBD2; J gene: TRBJ2-3; CDR3 DNA: TGTGCCACCAGCGGCGGACTAGCGGGGGACACAGATACGCAGTATTTT; CDR3 protein: CATSGGLAGDTDTQYF
V gene: TRBV5-1; clone size: NA; D gene: TRBD1; J gene: TRBJ2-6; CDR3 DNA: TGCGCCAGCAGCTTCACCGGGACAGCGAGCTCTGGGGCCAACGTCCTGACTTTC; CDR3 protein: CASSFTGTASSGANVLTF
V gene: TRBV18; clone size: NA; D gene: NA; J gene: TRBJ1-1; CDR3 DNA: TGTGCCAGCTCACCACCACTCTCACAGGGAAGGACTGAAGCTTTCTTT; CDR3 protein: CASSPPLSQGRTEAFF
V gene: TRBV2; clone size: NA; D gene: NA; J gene: TRBJ1-5; CDR3 DNA: TGTGCCAGCAGCCTCTCGGGGGGACCGCAGCCCCAGCATTTT; CDR3 protein: CASSLSGGPQPQHF
V gene: TRBV5-1; clone size: few; D gene: NA; J gene: TRBJ2-2; CDR3 DNA: TGCGCCAGCAGCCCGGGACCAGGGAGTGGGGAGCTGTTTTTT; CDR3 protein: CASSPGPGSGELFF
V gene: TRBV4-1; clone size: NA; D gene: TRBD2; J gene: TRBJ2-4; CDR3 DNA: TGCGCCAGCAGCCAAGAACGAAGGCTAGCGGGGACTAACAAAAACATTCAGTACTTC; CDR3 protein: CASSQERRLAGTNKNIQYF
V gene: TRBV11-2; clone size: NA; D gene: TRBD1; J gene: TRBJ2-2; CDR3 DNA: TGTGCCAGCAGCTCCTCAGACAGGGGAGTCTCCGGGGAGCTGTTTTTT; CDR3 protein: CASSSSDRGVSGELFF
V gene: TRBV4-2; clone size: NA; D gene: NA; J gene: TRBJ2-3; CDR3 DNA: TGTGCCAGCAGCCAAGGGGTGATGACAGATACGCAGTATTTT; CDR3 protein: CASSQGVMTDTQYF
V gene: TRBV29-1; clone size: NA; D gene: NA; J gene: TRBJ2-6; CDR3 DNA: TGCAGCGTTGAACGGGACACTGACTCTGGGGCCAACGTCCTGACTTTC; CDR3 protein: CSVERDTDSGANVLTF